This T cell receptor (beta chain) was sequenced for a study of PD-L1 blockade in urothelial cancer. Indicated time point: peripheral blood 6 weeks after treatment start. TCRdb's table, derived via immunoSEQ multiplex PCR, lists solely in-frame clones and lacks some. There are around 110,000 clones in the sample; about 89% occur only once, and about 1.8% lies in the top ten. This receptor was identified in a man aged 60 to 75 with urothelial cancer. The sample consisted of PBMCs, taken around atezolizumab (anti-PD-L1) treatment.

The CDR3 DNA follows: TGTGCCAGCTCACCACGGAGTCCGCAAGAGACCCAGTACTTC. Its translation: CASSPRSPQETQYF. The rearrangement joins TRBV18 to TRBJ2-5; D not certain. This CDR3 has 14 residues. Germline assignment: CDR1 KGHSH and CDR2 LQKENI. The V end was cut by 1 base, the J end by 2 bases, with 8 bases between.